The 2 T cell receptor beta chains below were found in one sample sequenced in a study of blood T cell repertoires in COVID-19. Repertoires were generated with immunoSEQ multiplex PCR, while TCRdb's copy carries only in-frame clones and drops some. The sample shows about 280,000 clones, 75% to 90% of them seen only once. Sequenced: PBMCs or T cells enriched from blood (not recorded which). These receptors all stem from a woman aged 25 to 39 with acute COVID-19.

V gene TRBV27 combines with J gene TRBJ2-5, with a weak D call TRBD1 (7 bases). CDR3 size: 18 residues. V was cut by 1 base and J by 4 bases, with 22 bases left in between. Germline CDR1 MNHEY, CDR2 SMNVEV (reference sequence). DNA for the CDR3: TGTGCCAGCAGTTTATGGGGCAGGGGGGTTTTTGGGTCAGAGACCCAGTACTTC. Its translation is CASSLWGRGVFGSETQYF.

There are a few counts of this clone. The rearrangement links TRBV11-3 to TRBJ2-7, with TRBD1 matching 7 bases. Unmatched junction bases numbered 8, after V lost 5 bases and J lost 1 base. The CDR3 covers 15 residues. Per germline, CDR1 SGHNT and CDR2 YENEEA. CDR3 amino acids: CASSQGQVSSYEQYF. The CDR3 DNA sequence: TGTGCCAGCAGCCAAGGACAGGTTAGTTCCTACGAGCAGTACTTC.